These 26 T cell receptor beta chains were sequenced from one sample in a study of blood T cell repertoires in COVID-19. Only in-frame clones appear in the TCRdb table, and some are missing; sequencing was by immunoSEQ multiplex PCR. The data contain over 250,000 clones, 65% to 90% of them seen just once; the ten biggest clones take up around 5.5%. The sequenced sample was peripheral blood. These receptors were obtained from a man aged 50-60 years with active or convalescent COVID-19.

V gene TRBV11-3 combines with J gene TRBJ2-3, with a tentative D call TRBD2 (5 bases). Germline loops: CDR1 SGHNT, CDR2 YENEEA. V lost 6 bases and J lost 9, with 13 bases in between. This CDR3 is built from 12 residues. The CDR3 DNA reads TGTGCCAGCAGTCGAGAGGGCCAGACGCAGTATTTT. Its protein is CASSREGQTQYF.

V is TRBV25-1 and J is TRBJ2-2, with D tentatively TRBD1 (5 bases). V shed 5 bases and J shed 2 bases, with 12 bases lying between them. The CDR3 consists of 15 residues. CDR1 is MGHDK and CDR2 is SYGVNS in the germline V gene. CDR3 residues: CASSRQKTNTGELFF. The DNA of the CDR3 is TGTGCCAGCAGTCGACAGAAGACTAACACCGGGGAGCTGTTTTTT.

The rearrangement uses TRBV5-1 and TRBJ1-4; 7 nucleotides agree with TRBD1. The length of the CDR3 is 14 residues. Germline V gene data show CDR1 as SGHRS and CDR2 as YFSETQ. The ends lost 4 bases at V and 8 bases at J; junction bases unmatched: 8. This CDR3 is CASSVQGFEEKLFF. As DNA, the CDR3 is TGCGCCAGCAGCGTACAGGGGTTTGAAGAAAAACTGTTTTTT.

This sequence joins TRBV15 and TRBJ2-5; D unclear. Germline V gene lookup returns CDR1 LNHNV and CDR2 YYDKDF (reference sequence). V lost 0 bases and J 2 bases, leaving 10 bases between the germline ends. CDR3 length: 15 amino acids. DNA for the CDR3: TGTGCCACCAGCAGAGAATTCGACTTACAAGAGACCCAGTACTTC. Translation: CATSREFDLQETQYF.

The chain couples TRBV4-3 to TRBJ2-7; TRBD2 aligns across 9 bases. Germline CDR1 is LGHNA and CDR2 is YSLEER. V lost 0 bases, J lost 4 bases, and 4 bases stayed unmatched. The CDR3 runs to 15 residues. CDR3 nucleotides: TGCGCCAGCAGCCAAGATCTAGCGGGGTTATACGAGCAGTACTTC. This encodes CASSQDLAGLYEQYF.

The chain joins TRBV19 to TRBJ1-4; 9 bases are shared with TRBD1. Trimming took 0 bases from V and 6 from J; bases not matched to a gene: 5. Looked up from germline, CDR1 is LNHDA and CDR2 is SQIVND (reference sequence). This CDR3 has 16 amino acids. DNA of the CDR3: TGTGCCAGTAGTATAGATCGAACAGGGGGCTATGAAAAACTGTTTTTT. Translation: CASSIDRTGGYEKLFF.

This clone was seen a handful of times. This sequence joins TRBV18 and TRBJ2-4; TRBD2 matches 10 bases. The CDR3 covers 14 residues. Germline loops: CDR1 KGHSH, CDR2 LQKENI. Unmatched junction bases numbered 5, after V lost 6 bases and J lost 6 bases. This CDR3 is CASSRTSGLNIQYF. The CDR3, as DNA: TGTGCCAGCTCTCGGACTAGCGGACTAAACATTCAGTACTTC. The whole variable domain, filled in from reference TRBV18 and TRBJ2-4, reads NAGVMQNPRHLVRRRGQEARLRCSPMKGHSHVYWYRQLPEEGLKFMVYLQKENIIDESGMPKERFSAEFPKEGPSILRIQQVVRGDSAAYFCASSRTSGLNIQYFGAGTRLSVL.

Comment on this clone: The limits of the CDR3 on the DNA are not certain, so only TCRdb's listed CDR3 is given. The chain's CDR3 is CASSSFAGGTKYF. The rearrangement joins TRBV5-4 to TRBJ2-3; the tabulated D call, TRBD2, remains unverified against the DNA. Germline V gene sequence: CDR1 SGHNT, CDR2 YYREEE (reference sequence). The length of the CDR3 is 13 amino acids, counting both ends.

The V and J genes are TRBV12-5 and TRBJ1-4; tentatively, D is TRBD1 (5 bases). The CDR3 runs 14 residues. CDR1 and CDR2 (germline): LGHNT, FRNRAP. Trimming left V 5 bases short and J 8 bases short, with 15 bases between. This CDR3 reads CASGPWGGKEKLFF. In nucleotides, the CDR3 is TGTGCTAGTGGTCCCTGGGGGGGTAAAGAAAAACTGTTTTTT.

This sequence joins TRBV9 and TRBJ2-7; no firm D call. The germline CDR1 and CDR2 sequences are SGDLS and YYNGEE. Trimming took 0 bases from V and 7 from J, leaving 11 bases between them. CDR3 length: 13 amino acids. As DNA, the CDR3 is TGTGCCAGCAGCGTAGGCCTCCTCGAGGAGCAGTACTTC. It encodes CASSVGLLEEQYF.

The genes are TRBV6-5 and TRBJ1-2, with 9 bases aligning to TRBD1. Germline V gene lookup returns CDR1 MNHEY and CDR2 SVGAGI. CDR3 length equals 15 residues. After removal of 7 bases from V and 4 bases from J, the junction contained 10 bases not matched to a gene. DNA for the CDR3: TGTGCCAGCACCTGGGGCGGGACAGGGCTCTATGGCTACACCTTC. Translating gives CASTWGGTGLYGYTF.

This clone showed up just once. The rearrangement links TRBV3-1 (or the pseudogene TRBV3-2) to TRBJ2-5, with D unresolved. V was clipped by 4 bases and J by 5 bases, with 11 bases between them. Germline V gene lookup returns CDR1 LGHDT and CDR2 YNNKEL (reference sequence). This CDR3 is 13 amino acids long. CDR3 sequence: CASSPSPGETQYF. As DNA, the CDR3 is TGTGCCAGCAGCCCTTCCCCCGGGGAGACCCAGTACTTC.

This clone was picked up a small number of times. Other DNA sequences in this specimen translate into the identical CDR3. The genes are TRBV6-1 and TRBJ2-7; TRBD1 aligns across 7 bases. The germline CDR1 and CDR2 sequences are MNHNS and SASEGT. Losses at the gene ends were 1 base for V and 3 bases for J; bases not matched to a gene: 3. The CDR3 sequence is 14 residues long. The chain's CDR3 is CASSEGNRGYEQYF. The CDR3 nucleotides read TGTGCCAGCAGTGAAGGCAACAGGGGCTACGAGCAGTACTTC.

J is TRBJ2-7 and V is TRBV30; 8 bases are a match to TRBD1. This CDR3 is 14 amino acids long. Per germline, CDR1 GTSNPN and CDR2 SVGIG (reference sequence). J lost 3 bases, V lost 3 bases, and 7 bases had no gene match. For the CDR3, the DNA is TGTGCCTGGAGGGGCCGGGACAGGTTCTACGAGCAGTACTTC. Its translation is CAWRGRDRFYEQYF.

The rearrangement joins TRBV7-8 to TRBJ1-6; 7 nucleotides agree with TRBD1. Germline CDR1 SGHVS, CDR2 FQNEAQ. The CDR3 length is 18 residues. V lost 4 bases and J lost 6; bases outside the gene matches: 15. DNA of the CDR3: TGTGCCAGCAGCTCACCTAGGAAGGGGGCGCGACGTAATTCACCCCTCCACTTT. Its protein is CASSSPRKGARRNSPLHF. Full variable domain (rest looked up from reference TRBV7-8 and TRBJ1-6): GAGVSQSPRYKVAKRGQDVALRCDPISGHVSLFWYQQALGQGPEFLTYFQNEAQLDKSGLPSDRFFAERPEGSVSTLKIQRTQQEDSAVYLCASSSPRKGARRNSPLHFGNGTRLTVT.

This chain uses TRBV25-1 with TRBJ2-1, with 8 bases aligning to TRBD1. V shed 0 bases, J shed 6 bases, and the junction held 1 base outside the gene matches. There are 14 residues in the CDR3. Per germline, CDR1 MGHDK and CDR2 SYGVNS. This chain's CDR3 is CASSEYRGLNEQFF. CDR3 nucleotides: TGTGCCAGCAGTGAATACAGGGGGCTCAATGAGCAGTTCTTC.

V usage is TRBV29-1 and J usage is TRBJ1-3, with D hard to call. V shed 6 bases and J shed 0 bases, with 12 bases lying between them. The CDR3 sequence is 14 residues long. Germline V gene data show CDR1 as SQVTM and CDR2 as ANQGSEA. CDR3 sequence: CSVPAGRSGNTIYF. In DNA form, the CDR3 reads TGCAGCGTGCCCGCAGGCCGCTCTGGAAACACCATATATTTT. The full variable domain, completed using reference TRBV29-1 and TRBJ1-3, is SAVISQKPSRDICQRGTSLTIQCQVDSQVTMMFWYRQQPGQSLTLIATANQGSEATYESGFVIDKFPISRPNLTFSTLTVSNMSPEDSSIYLCSVPAGRSGNTIYFGEGSWLTVV.

The rearrangement joins TRBV5-4 to TRBJ2-7; 14 bases map to TRBD2. Germline CDR1 SGHNT, CDR2 YYREEE (reference sequence). There are 16 residues in the CDR3. V lost 4 bases to trimming and J lost 4 bases; unmatched junction nucleotides: 7. CDR3 coding DNA: TGTGCCAGCAGCAATACCGGGACTAGCGGGAGTTACGAGCAGTACTTC. Its translation: CASSNTGTSGSYEQYF. The full variable domain, rest sourced from reference TRBV5-4 and TRBJ2-7, is ETGVTQSPTHLIKTRGQQVTLRCSSQSGHNTVSWYQQALGQGPQFIFQYYREEENGRGNFPPRFSGLQFPNYSSELNVNALELDDSALYLCASSNTGTSGSYEQYFGPGTRLTVT.

This chain links TRBV7-9 with TRBJ2-7; TRBD1 is a possible D gene (7 bases). V gave up 5 bases and J gave up 2 bases, with 16 bases separating them. Germline assignment: CDR1 SEHNR and CDR2 FQNEAQ (reference sequence). The CDR3 runs to 15 residues. CDR3 region: CASSPGGLSPYEQYF. The CDR3 nucleotides read TGTGCCAGCAGCCCAGGGGGGCTATCCCCCTACGAGCAGTACTTC.

This rearrangement joins TRBV5-1 to TRBJ2-1; perhaps TRBD2 as D (5 bases). The V end was cut by 0 bases, the J end by 0 bases, with 13 bases between. In germline, CDR1 is SGHRS, CDR2 YFSETQ. The CDR3 spans 17 residues. For the CDR3, the DNA is TGCGCCAGCAGCTTGGAGGGAGCGGCGAGCTCCTACAATGAGCAGTTCTTC. It encodes CASSLEGAASSYNEQFF.

The V gene is TRBV9, the J gene TRBJ2-1; 7 bases fit TRBD2. Germline-derived CDR1 and CDR2 are SGDLS and YYNGEE. This CDR3 comprises 18 residues. The trim removed 0 bases at V and 7 bases at J, leaving 16 bases unmatched. For the CDR3, the DNA is TGTGCCAGCAGCGTAGGATGGGGGGGTGTTGGAGAAGGAAATGAGCAGTTCTTC. This encodes CASSVGWGGVGEGNEQFF.

The chain is built from TRBV19 and TRBJ2-1; 9 bases match TRBD1. CDR1 is LNHDA, CDR2 SQIVND, per germline (reference sequence). This CDR3 is 15 amino acids long. Trimming cost V 7 bases and J 8 bases; bases outside gene matches: 12. CDR3 DNA: TGTGCCAGTAATAGTCCGGACAGGGGCTCCTATGAGCAGTTCTTC. Protein sequence: CASNSPDRGSYEQFF.

The rearrangement joins TRBV9 to TRBJ2-2, with 11 nucleotides matching TRBD2. CDR3 length: 17 residues. Germline lookup yields CDR1 SGDLS and CDR2 YYNGEE. V lost 4 bases and J lost 4; bases outside the gene matches: 9. CDR3 sequence reads: CASSPHGTSGGTGELFF. In nucleotides, the CDR3 is TGTGCCAGCAGCCCTCATGGGACTAGCGGAGGCACCGGGGAGCTGTTTTTT.

This chain uses TRBV18 with TRBJ1-1; 7 nucleotides line up with TRBD1. V shed 0 bases, J shed 7 bases, and the junction held 5 bases outside the gene matches. Germline-derived CDR1 and CDR2 are KGHSH and LQKENI. This CDR3 has 14 amino acids. The CDR3, as DNA: TGTGCCAGCTCACCACCCGGGACAGCCTTTGAAGCTTTCTTT. Its protein product is CASSPPGTAFEAFF.

In nucleotides, the CDR3 is TGTGCCAGCGAGGGGGCGCGATCAGGGGCCAACGTCCTGACTTTC. Translation: CASEGARSGANVLTF. The J gene is TRBJ2-6, the V gene TRBV28; TRBD1 aligns across 7 bases. The J segment lost 4 bases and the V segment lost 8 bases, leaving 8 bases of the junction unmatched. The CDR3 totals 15 residues. The germline gives CDR1 MDHEN, CDR2 SYDVKM.

The chain recombines TRBV6-6 with TRBJ1-2; 7 nucleotides align to TRBD1. The CDR3 runs 15 residues. V trimming: 6 bases; J trimming: 8 bases; junction bases outside the gene matches: 15. CDR1 is MNHNY, CDR2 SVGAGI, per germline (reference sequence). CDR3 sequence (DNA): TGTGCCAGCAGCAACTGGGGGACAGACGTAAGAGGCTACACCTTC. It translates to CASSNWGTDVRGYTF.